The 22 T cell receptor beta chains given below trace back to one sample, sequenced in a study of cytomegalovirus exposure and HLA in healthy donors listed by TCRdb under 2017. The library was generated by the immunoSEQ multiplex PCR assay. For the multiplex PCR, a mixture combining 60 forward primers for TCR Vbeta segments and 13 reverse primers for TCR Jbeta segments was used. Not all clones reach the TCRdb copy of this immuneACCESS table, which keeps in-frame sequences only. Checked studies attribute under half of the gap to unresolved V genes and leave the rest unexplained. Across this sample there are 180,000 or so clones, with under 90% seen only once. 0.098% of the sample is taken by the ten largest. The sequencing input was PBMCs. The receptors come from a boy aged 2 to 10 in good health and CMV-seronegative.

The gene calls are TRBV9 and TRBJ2-3; D possibly corresponds to TRBD2 (6 bases). The V and J ends lost 0 bases and 6 bases respectively, with 17 bases between them. The CDR3 sequence is 16 residues long. Germline CDR1 reads SGDLS; CDR2 reads YYNGEE. This chain's CDR3 is CASSVDHGEASDTQYF. The CDR3 DNA follows: TGTGCCAGCAGCGTAGATCATGGGGAGGCTAGTGATACGCAGTATTTT.

This clone was counted between two and nine times. This chain links TRBV5-3 with TRBJ1-1; perhaps TRBD1 as D (6 bases). TRBV5-3 carries the ORF label, with uncertain function. The ends were cut back, 4 bases at V and 1 base at J, with 20 bases in the middle. CDR3 size: 17 residues. CDR3 region: CARSQPLFKGQNTEAFF. DNA of the CDR3: TGTGCCAGAAGCCAACCGTTATTTAAGGGACAGAACACTGAAGCTTTCTTT.

The gene calls are TRBV7-9 and TRBJ2-7; 9 bases align to TRBD2. Germline trimming cut 3 bases from V and 0 bases from J; bases unmatched to any gene: 12. Germline-derived CDR1 and CDR2 are SEHNR and FQNEAQ (reference sequence). CDR3 length equals 18 residues. The CDR3 sequence: CASSFRGSGGRSSYEQYF. The CDR3 nucleotides read TGTGCCAGCAGCTTCCGTGGTAGCGGGGGCCGGAGCTCCTACGAGCAGTACTTC.

The rearrangement links TRBV2 to TRBJ2-5; TRBD2 matches 7 bases. CDR1 and CDR2 (germline): SNHLY, FYNNEI. The CDR3 loop spans 14 amino acids. V gave up 8 bases and J gave up 4 bases; unmatched junction bases: 10. Written as DNA, the CDR3 is TGTGCCAGCGCGGTTAGCGGGCCCGCAGAGACCCAGTACTTC. The encoded protein is CASAVSGPAETQYF.

The chain couples TRBV6-1 to TRBJ1-2, with 7 positions matching TRBD1. J lost 5 bases, V lost 4 bases, and 7 bases had no gene match. The CDR3 runs 14 residues. The germline V gene encodes CDR1 MNHNS and CDR2 SASEGT. CDR3 sequence: CASSVRQQGYGYTF. Here the CDR3 DNA reads TGTGCCAGCAGTGTGAGACAACAGGGGTATGGCTACACCTTC.

The chain joins TRBV2 to TRBJ2-7; TRBD1 aligns across 7 bases. The CDR3 runs 16 residues. Per the germline V gene, CDR1 is SNHLY and CDR2 is FYNNEI. V lost 4 bases and J lost 4; bases outside the gene matches: 13. The CDR3 protein is CASSARGGQTIYEQYF. In nucleotides, the CDR3 is TGTGCCAGCAGTGCACGAGGGGGACAGACCATTTACGAGCAGTACTTC.

The gene calls are TRBV2 and TRBJ2-3, with 11 bases lining up with TRBD2. V shed 8 bases and J 5 bases; nucleotides not matched to a gene: 12. CDR3 length: 16 amino acids. CDR1 is SNHLY and CDR2 is FYNNEI in the germline V gene. CDR3 coding DNA: TGTGCCAGCGCGGCTAGCGGGGGGCCAGGAGGAGATACGCAGTATTTT. Translated: CASAASGGPGGDTQYF. The whole variable domain, filled in from reference TRBV2 and TRBJ2-3, reads EPEVTQTPSHQVTQMGQEVILRCVPISNHLYFYWYRQILGQKVEFLVSFYNNEISEKSEIFDDQFSVERPDGSNFTLKIRSTKLEDSAMYFCASAASGGPGGDTQYFGPGTRLTVL.

This clone was seen a handful of times. The V and J genes are TRBV7-2 and TRBJ1-5, with D possibly matching TRBD1 (6 bases). The CDR3 sequence is 14 residues long. The V gene's germline CDR1 is SGHTA and CDR2 FQGNSA. Trimming pared 3 bases from V and 1 base from J, leaving 7 bases between. The CDR3 region has the DNA TGTGCCAGCAGCTTCACAGGGAGCAATCAGCCCCAGCATTTT. Its protein product is CASSFTGSNQPQHF.

J is TRBJ1-4 and V is TRBV7-3; 7 bases agree with TRBD1. The germline V gene encodes CDR1 SGHTA and CDR2 FQGTGA. The V gene end was trimmed by 5 bases and the J gene end by 11 bases; junction bases not matched to a gene: 8. This CDR3 comprises 13 residues. CDR3 DNA: TGTGCCAGCAGCCCGGGGGACAGTTCTAAACTGTTTTTT. It is translated as CASSPGDSSKLFF.

The rearrangement joins TRBV6-6 to TRBJ2-3, with 10 positions matching TRBD1. In germline, CDR1 is MNHNY, CDR2 SVGAGI (reference sequence). V gave up 5 bases and J gave up 1 base; unmatched junction bases: 3. This CDR3 contains 15 residues. CDR3 nucleotide sequence: TGTGCCAGCAGTAGGGGACAGGGGCGCACAGATACGCAGTATTTT. Residues: CASSRGQGRTDTQYF.

This clone has only one observation. The chain employs TRBV7-9 and TRBJ2-3, with TRBD2 as a possible D gene (7 bases). The CDR3 extends over 14 amino acids. Trimming cost V 5 bases and J 6 bases, with 15 bases left between them. Germline V gene sequence: CDR1 SEHNR, CDR2 FQNEAQ (reference sequence). CDR3 nucleotide sequence: TGTGCCAGCAGCATCTCTAGGGGGGGGGATACGCAGTATTTT. This encodes CASSISRGGDTQYF.

The rearrangement links TRBV18 to TRBJ1-2; no clear D. CDR3 length: 17 amino acids. The V gene's germline CDR1 is KGHSH and CDR2 LQKENI. V lost 1 base to trimming and J lost 5 bases, with 20 bases between them. CDR3 nucleotide sequence: TGTGCCAGCTCACCACGGAAGGTTACAGTACGCTATTATGGCTACACCTTC. It encodes CASSPRKVTVRYYGYTF.

This rearrangement joins TRBV6-1 to TRBJ1-1; the D is unclear. The CDR3 has 13 amino acids. Trimming pared 2 bases from V and 2 bases from J, leaving 6 bases between. Per the germline V gene, CDR1 is MNHNS and CDR2 is SASEGT. In DNA form, the CDR3 reads TGTGCCAGCAGTGAACCGCGAAACACTGAAGCTTTCTTT. The encoded protein is CASSEPRNTEAFF.

The V call is TRBV6-1, the J call TRBJ2-3; TRBD2 matches at 11 bases. The V segment lost 2 bases and the J segment 0 bases; nucleotides outside the gene matches: 7. Per the germline V gene, CDR1 is MNHNS and CDR2 is SASEGT. The CDR3 sequence is 18 residues long. CDR3 region: CASSEPRTSGSSTDTQYF. In DNA, the CDR3 is TGTGCCAGCAGTGAACCTCGGACTAGCGGGTCTAGCACAGATACGCAGTATTTT.

The genes are TRBV2 and TRBJ1-1; D unresolved. Germline lookup yields CDR1 SNHLY and CDR2 FYNNEI. CDR3 length: 14 residues. V shed 4 bases and J shed 1 base, with 10 bases lying between them. The CDR3 loop reads CASSALEQNTEAFF. The CDR3 coding sequence is TGTGCCAGCAGTGCCTTGGAGCAGAACACTGAAGCTTTCTTT.

The chain joins TRBV6-4 to TRBJ2-3; TRBD2 matches at 10 bases. The CDR3 runs 16 residues. Germline assignment: CDR1 MRHNA and CDR2 SNTAGT. The ends lost 6 bases at V and 4 bases at J; junction bases unmatched: 10. The CDR3 sequence: CASSQGRTSGPDTQYF. CDR3 DNA sequence: TGTGCCAGCAGCCAAGGCCGGACTAGCGGTCCAGATACGCAGTATTTT.

The rearrangement uses TRBV6-5 and TRBJ2-7; possibly TRBD1 for D (6 bases). The CDR3 runs 13 residues. Looked up from germline, CDR1 is MNHEY and CDR2 is SVGAGI. Trimming cost V 7 bases and J 0 bases, with 10 bases left between them. The CDR3 DNA reads as TGTGCCAGCACTGGACAGAGCTCCTACGAGCAGTACTTC. This encodes CASTGQSSYEQYF.

This sequence joins TRBV12-5 and TRBJ2-5, with 16 positions matching TRBD2. CDR3 size: 17 residues. V was pared by 6 bases and J by 2 bases, with 6 bases of the junction left unmatched. CDR1 LGHNT and CDR2 FRNRAP come from the germline V gene. CDR3 sequence: CASGPGTSGGDQETQYF. CDR3 in DNA: TGTGCTAGTGGCCCTGGGACTAGCGGGGGGGATCAAGAGACCCAGTACTTC.

The chain carries TRBV7-9 and TRBJ2-1; TRBD2 aligns across 8 bases. The CDR3 is made up of 16 amino acids. CDR1 is SEHNR and CDR2 is FQNEAQ in the germline V gene (reference sequence). The ends lost 5 bases at V and 0 bases at J; junction bases unmatched: 6. CDR3 bases: TGTGCCAGCAGCCAACTAGCGGTGAGCTCCTACAATGAGCAGTTCTTC. Translating it yields CASSQLAVSSYNEQFF.

The V gene is TRBV7-9, the J gene TRBJ1-4, with D perhaps matching TRBD1 (6 bases). The CDR3 spans 15 residues. The V gene's germline CDR1 is SEHNR and CDR2 FQNEAQ (reference sequence). V was pared by 7 bases and J by 5 bases, with 17 bases between. The CDR3 coding sequence is TGTGCCAGCACCACCCCTGGTCAGGGGAATGAAAAACTGTTTTTT. Encoded protein: CASTTPGQGNEKLFF.

This clone was observed a single time. The same CDR3 arises from other DNA sequences in this sample as well. V gene TRBV4-2 combines with J gene TRBJ1-1; tentatively, D is TRBD1 (6 bases). Germline V CDR1 and CDR2: LGHNA, YNFKEQ. The ends were cut back, 0 bases at V and 1 base at J, with 12 bases in the middle. The CDR3 is 16 amino acids. The CDR3 loop reads CASSQDPGHQNTEAFF. The CDR3 DNA follows: TGTGCCAGCAGCCAAGATCCGGGACACCAGAACACTGAAGCTTTCTTT.

V is TRBV5-4 and J is TRBJ2-1, with a possible D match to TRBD2 (6 bases). CDR1 is SGHNT, CDR2 YYREEE, per germline (reference sequence). V dropped 4 bases and J dropped 0 bases, with 20 bases sitting between them. The CDR3 runs to 18 residues. CDR3 region: CASSPRDGGTSSYNEQFF. CDR3 coding DNA: TGTGCCAGCAGCCCACGGGATGGCGGGACCAGCTCCTACAATGAGCAGTTCTTC.